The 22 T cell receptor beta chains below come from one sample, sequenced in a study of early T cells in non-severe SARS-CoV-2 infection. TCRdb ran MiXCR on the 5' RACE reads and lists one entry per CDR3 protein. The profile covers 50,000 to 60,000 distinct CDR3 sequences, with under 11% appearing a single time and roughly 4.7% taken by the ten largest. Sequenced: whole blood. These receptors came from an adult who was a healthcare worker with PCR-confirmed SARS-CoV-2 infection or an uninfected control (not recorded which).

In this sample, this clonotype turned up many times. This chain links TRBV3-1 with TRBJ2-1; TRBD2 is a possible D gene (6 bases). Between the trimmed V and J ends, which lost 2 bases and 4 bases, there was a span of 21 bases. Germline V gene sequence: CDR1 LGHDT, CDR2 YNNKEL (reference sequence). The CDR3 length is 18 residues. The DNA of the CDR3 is TGTGCCAGCAGCCAACCTCTTGCGGGGAGCCTTGATTACAATGAGCAGTTCTTC. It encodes CASSQPLAGSLDYNEQFF.

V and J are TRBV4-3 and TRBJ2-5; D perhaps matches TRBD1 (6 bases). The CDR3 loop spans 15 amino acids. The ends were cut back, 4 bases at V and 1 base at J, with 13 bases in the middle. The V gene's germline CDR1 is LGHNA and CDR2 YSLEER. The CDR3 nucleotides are TGCGCCAGCAGCCCCCTGGGGGCGGGCCAAGAGACCCAGTACTTC. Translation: CASSPLGAGQETQYF.

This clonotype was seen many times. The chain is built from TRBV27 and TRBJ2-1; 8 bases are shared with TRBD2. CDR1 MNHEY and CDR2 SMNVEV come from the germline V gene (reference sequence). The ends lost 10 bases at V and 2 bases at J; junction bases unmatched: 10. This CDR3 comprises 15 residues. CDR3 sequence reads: CATYETGGPYNEQFF. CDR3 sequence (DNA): TGTGCCACTTATGAGACGGGAGGGCCCTACAATGAGCAGTTCTTC.

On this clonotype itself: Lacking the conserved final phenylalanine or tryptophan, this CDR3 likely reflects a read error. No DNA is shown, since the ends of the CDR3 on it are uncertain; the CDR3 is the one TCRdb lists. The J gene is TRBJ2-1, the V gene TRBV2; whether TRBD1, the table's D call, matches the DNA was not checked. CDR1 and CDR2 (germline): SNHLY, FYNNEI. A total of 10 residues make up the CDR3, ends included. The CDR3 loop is CASSIRGGVI.

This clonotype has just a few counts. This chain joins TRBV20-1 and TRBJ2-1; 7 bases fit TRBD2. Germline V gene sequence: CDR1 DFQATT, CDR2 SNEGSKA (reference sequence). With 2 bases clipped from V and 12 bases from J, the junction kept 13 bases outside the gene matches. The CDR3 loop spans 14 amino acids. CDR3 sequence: CSARSAGRAGVQFF. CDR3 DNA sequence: TGCAGTGCTAGATCCGCGGGGAGGGCCGGGGTGCAGTTCTTC.

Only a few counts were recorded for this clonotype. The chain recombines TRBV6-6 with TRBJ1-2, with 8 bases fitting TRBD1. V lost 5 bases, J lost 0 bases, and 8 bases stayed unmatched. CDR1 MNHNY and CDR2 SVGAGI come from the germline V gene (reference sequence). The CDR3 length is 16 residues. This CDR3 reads CASSPGQGTPNYGYTF. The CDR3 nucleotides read TGTGCCAGCAGTCCCGGACAGGGAACTCCTAACTATGGCTACACCTTC.

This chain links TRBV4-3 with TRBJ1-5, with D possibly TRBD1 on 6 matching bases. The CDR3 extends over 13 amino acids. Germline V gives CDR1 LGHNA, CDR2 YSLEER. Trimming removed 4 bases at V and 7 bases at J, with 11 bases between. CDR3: CASSLERGQPQHF. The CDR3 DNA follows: TGCGCCAGCAGCCTAGAAAGGGGGCAGCCCCAGCATTTT.

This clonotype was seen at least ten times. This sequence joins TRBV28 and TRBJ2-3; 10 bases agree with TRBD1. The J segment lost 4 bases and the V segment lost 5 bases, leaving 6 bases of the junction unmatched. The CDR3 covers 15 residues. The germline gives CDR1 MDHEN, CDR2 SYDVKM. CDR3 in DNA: TGTGCCAGCAGTCGGCCGGGACAGGGGTCAGATACGCAGTATTTT. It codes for CASSRPGQGSDTQYF.

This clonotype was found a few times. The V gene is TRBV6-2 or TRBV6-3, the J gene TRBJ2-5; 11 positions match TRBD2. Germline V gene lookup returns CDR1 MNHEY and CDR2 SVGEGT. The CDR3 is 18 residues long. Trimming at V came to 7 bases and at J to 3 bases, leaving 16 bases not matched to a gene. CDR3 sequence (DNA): TGTGCCAGCACCCTTAGCGGGAGGGCCGTGTCTTTCGAAGAGACCCAGTACTTC. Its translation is CASTLSGRAVSFEETQYF.

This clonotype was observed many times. The DNA of the CDR3 is TGTGCCAGCAGTTCAGGGGGCGCGACAGATACGCAGTATTTT. Translation gives CASSSGGATDTQYF. This chain uses TRBV27 with TRBJ2-3, with 8 nucleotides matching TRBD1. Germline trimming cut 4 bases from V and 3 bases from J; bases unmatched to any gene: 3. The CDR3 length is 14 residues. CDR1 is MNHEY and CDR2 is SMNVEV in the germline V gene (reference sequence).

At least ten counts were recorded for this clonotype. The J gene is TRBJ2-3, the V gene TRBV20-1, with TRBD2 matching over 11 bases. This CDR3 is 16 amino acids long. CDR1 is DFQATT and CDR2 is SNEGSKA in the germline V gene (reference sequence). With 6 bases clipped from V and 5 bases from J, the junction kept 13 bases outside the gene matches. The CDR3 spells CSAQRRSGRAEDTQYF. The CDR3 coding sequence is TGCAGTGCCCAGCGTCGTAGCGGGAGGGCCGAAGATACGCAGTATTTT.

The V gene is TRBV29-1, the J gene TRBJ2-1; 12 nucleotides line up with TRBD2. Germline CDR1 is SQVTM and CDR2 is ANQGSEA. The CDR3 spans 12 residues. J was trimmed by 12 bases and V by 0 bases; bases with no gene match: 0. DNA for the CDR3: TGCAGCGTTGAAGAGACTAGCGGGAGGCAGTTCTTC. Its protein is CSVEETSGRQFF.

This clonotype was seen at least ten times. The CDR3 loop reads CASSLVADTQYF. In DNA, the CDR3 is TGTGCCAGCAGCTTGGTGGCAGATACGCAGTATTTT. The chain combines TRBV7-9 with TRBJ2-3; the D is unclear. The germline CDR1 and CDR2 sequences are SEHNR and FQNEAQ (reference sequence). The CDR3 is made up of 12 amino acids. V shed 3 bases and J shed 4 bases, with 5 bases lying between them.

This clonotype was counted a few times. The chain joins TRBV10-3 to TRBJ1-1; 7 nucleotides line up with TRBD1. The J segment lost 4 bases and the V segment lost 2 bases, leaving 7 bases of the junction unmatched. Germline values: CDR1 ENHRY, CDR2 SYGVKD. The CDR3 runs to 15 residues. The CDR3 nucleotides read TGTGCCATCAGTGAGCATGACAGGGTCAGCACTGAAGCTTTCTTT. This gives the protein CAISEHDRVSTEAFF.

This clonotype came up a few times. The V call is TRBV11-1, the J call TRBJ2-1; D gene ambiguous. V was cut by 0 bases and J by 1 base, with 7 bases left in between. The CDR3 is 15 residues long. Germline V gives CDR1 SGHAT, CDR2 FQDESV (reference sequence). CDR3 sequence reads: CASSLAEWSYNEQFF. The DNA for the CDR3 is TGTGCCAGCAGCTTAGCGGAATGGTCCTACAATGAGCAGTTCTTC.

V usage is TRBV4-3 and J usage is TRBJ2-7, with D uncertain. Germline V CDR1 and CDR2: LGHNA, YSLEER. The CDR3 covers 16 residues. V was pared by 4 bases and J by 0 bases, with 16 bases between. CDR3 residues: CASSLRLAEASYEQYF. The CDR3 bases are TGCGCCAGCAGCCTCCGGCTGGCGGAAGCCTCCTACGAGCAGTACTTC.

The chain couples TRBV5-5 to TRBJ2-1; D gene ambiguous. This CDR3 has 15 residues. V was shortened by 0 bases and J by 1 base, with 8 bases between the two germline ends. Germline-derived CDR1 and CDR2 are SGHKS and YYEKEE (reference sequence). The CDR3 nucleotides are TGTGCCAGCAGCTTGGCCGGGCCTTCCTACAATGAGCAGTTCTTC. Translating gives CASSLAGPSYNEQFF.

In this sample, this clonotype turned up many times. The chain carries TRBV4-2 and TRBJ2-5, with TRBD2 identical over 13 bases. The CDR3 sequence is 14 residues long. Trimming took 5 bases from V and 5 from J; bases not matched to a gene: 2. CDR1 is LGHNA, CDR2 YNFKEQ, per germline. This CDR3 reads CASSALAGGETQYF. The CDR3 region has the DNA TGTGCCAGCAGCGCACTAGCGGGAGGGGAGACCCAGTACTTC.

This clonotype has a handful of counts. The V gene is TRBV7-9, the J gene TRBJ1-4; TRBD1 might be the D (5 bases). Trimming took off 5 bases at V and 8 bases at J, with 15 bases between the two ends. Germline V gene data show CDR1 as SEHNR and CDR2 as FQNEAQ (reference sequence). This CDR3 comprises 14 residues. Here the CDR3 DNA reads TGTGCCAGCAGCCGTTCCGGGACTCGAGAAAAACTGTTTTTT. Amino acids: CASSRSGTREKLFF.

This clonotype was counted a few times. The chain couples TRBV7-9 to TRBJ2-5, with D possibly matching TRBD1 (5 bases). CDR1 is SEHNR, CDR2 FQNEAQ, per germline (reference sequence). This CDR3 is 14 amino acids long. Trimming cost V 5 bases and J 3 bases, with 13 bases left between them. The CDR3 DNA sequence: TGTGCCAGCAGCACGAGACAGAGAAAAGAGACCCAGTACTTC. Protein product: CASSTRQRKETQYF. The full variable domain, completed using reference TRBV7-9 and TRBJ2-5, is DTGVSQNPRHKITKRGQNVTFRCDPISEHNRLYWYRQTLGQGPEFLTYFQNEAQLEKSRLLSDRFSAERPKGSFSTLEIQRTEQGDSAMYLCASSTRQRKETQYFGPGTRLLVL.

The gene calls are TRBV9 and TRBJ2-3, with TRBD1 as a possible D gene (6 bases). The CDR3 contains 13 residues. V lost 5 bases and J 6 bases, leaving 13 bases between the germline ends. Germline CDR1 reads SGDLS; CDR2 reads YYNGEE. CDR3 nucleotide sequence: TGTGCCAGCAGTCCCACCCAGGGGGATACGCAGTATTTT. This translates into CASSPTQGDTQYF.

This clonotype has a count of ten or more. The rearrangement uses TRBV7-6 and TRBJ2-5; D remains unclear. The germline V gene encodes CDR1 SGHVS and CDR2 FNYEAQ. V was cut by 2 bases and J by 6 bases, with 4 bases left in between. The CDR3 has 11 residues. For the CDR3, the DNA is TGTGCCAGCAGCTTAAAGAAGACCCAGTACTTC. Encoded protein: CASSLKKTQYF.